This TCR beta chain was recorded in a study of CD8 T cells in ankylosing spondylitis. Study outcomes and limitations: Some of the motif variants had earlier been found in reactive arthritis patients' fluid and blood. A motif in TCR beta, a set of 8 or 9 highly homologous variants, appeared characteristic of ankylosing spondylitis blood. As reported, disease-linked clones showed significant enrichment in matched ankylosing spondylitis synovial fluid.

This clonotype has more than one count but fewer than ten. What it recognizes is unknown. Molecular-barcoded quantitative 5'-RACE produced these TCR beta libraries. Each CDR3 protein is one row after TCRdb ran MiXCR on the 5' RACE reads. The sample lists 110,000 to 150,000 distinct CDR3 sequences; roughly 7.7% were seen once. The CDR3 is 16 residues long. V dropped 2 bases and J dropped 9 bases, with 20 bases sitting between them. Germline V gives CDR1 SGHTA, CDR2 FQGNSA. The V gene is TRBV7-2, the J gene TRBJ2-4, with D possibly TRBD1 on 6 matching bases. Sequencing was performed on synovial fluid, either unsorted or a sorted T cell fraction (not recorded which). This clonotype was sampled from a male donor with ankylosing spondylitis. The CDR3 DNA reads TGTGCCAGCAGCTTACTGGCTCCAGGGGTCTCGAGCATTCAGTACTTC. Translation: CASSLLAPGVSSIQYF.